This T cell receptor beta chain was sequenced during a study of blood T cell repertoires in COVID-19. About the study: PBMCs, B-cell-depleted T cells, or T cells provided the cDNA or gDNA that made up the material.

Study processing details: It was from reference gene primer amplification that nucleated cell counts were estimated. Sequenced by immunoSEQ multiplex PCR; TCRdb stores in-frame clones only, minus some. The DNA was the basis for D and trimming; V, J and clone size are from that table. The table has around 180,000 clones, about 91% seen once. Germline V CDR1 and CDR2: SEHNR, FQNEAQ (reference sequence). This CDR3 comprises 15 residues. With V trimmed by 2 bases and J by 5 bases, 6 bases remained unmatched. The sequencing sample was made of peripheral blood. This chain uses TRBV7-9 with TRBJ2-5; 9 nucleotides align to TRBD2. This clonotype originated in a woman aged 25 to 39 with acute or convalescent COVID-19. The CDR3 DNA is TGTGCCAGCAGCTTATCCCTAGCGGGAACGGAGACCCAGTACTTC. It codes for CASSLSLAGTETQYF.